This T cell receptor (beta chain) was profiled in a study of yellow fever vaccine responses in identical twins. Regarding the study as a whole: Twins reportedly had a vaccine T cell response that seemed partly convergent, partly personalized.

TCRdb re-called the RT-PCR reads through MiXCR, storing one row per CDR3 protein. Altogether under 25,000 distinct CDR3 sequences are present, around three quarters being singletons, with the ten largest covering about 2.4%. This clonotype was seen a handful of times. Antigen: not known. The CDR3 is 13 residues long. Germline V lookup: CDR1 KGHSH, CDR2 LQKENI. The J segment lost 7 bases and the V segment lost 2 bases, leaving 4 bases of the junction unmatched. The chain links TRBV18 to TRBJ1-1; 7 bases are shared with TRBD1. The sequence derives from a woman between 18 and 29 years old who received the yellow fever vaccine. Specimen: T cells from blood (PBMCs), unsorted or a sorted subset (not recorded which), collected before or after yellow fever vaccination (not recorded which). The CDR3 reads CASSPSRDSEAFF. CDR3 DNA: TGTGCCAGCTCACCATCAAGGGACAGTGAAGCTTTCTTT.